This TCR beta chain was observed in a study of response to subunit inactivated influenza vaccine. Regarding the study as a whole: The authors offered the suggestion that each seasonal influenza vaccination recruits few new T cells.

In the case of this clonotype: Antigen specificity is unknown.

Via MiXCR, TCRdb re-called the RT-PCR reads, giving one row per CDR3 protein. Among about 580,000 distinct CDR3 sequences listed, roughly 15% were seen once. The sample here was PBMCs from blood, taken roughly 13 days after vaccination. The receptor's source is a man in his forties or fifties who received an inactivated influenza vaccine.

The DNA of the CDR3 is TGCAGTGCTAGAGGGTCTACGGGAACAATCCCCCAGCATTTT. Protein product: CSARGSTGTIPQHF. The V and J genes are TRBV20-1 and TRBJ1-5; no firm D call. V shed 1 base and J shed 10 bases, with 17 bases lying between them. CDR1 and CDR2 from the germline V gene are DFQATT and SNEGSKA (reference sequence). This CDR3 is 14 amino acids long.